A single TCR beta chain is shown here with its context. This entry is derived from a study of human T cells and chemical hapten exposure. Researchers extracted total RNA from unfractionated whole blood. Germline V CDR1 and CDR2: SGHAT, FQNNGV. CDR3 length equals 17 residues. V shed 5 bases, J shed 3 bases, and the junction held 7 bases outside the gene matches. MiXCR, applied by TCRdb to the 5' RACE reads, yields one record per CDR3 protein. This table has roughly 110,000 distinct CDR3 sequences, approximately 19% appearing once. The V and J genes are TRBV11-2 and TRBJ2-3; 14 bases map to TRBD2. The clonotype originates from a human donor in good health. The CDR3 reads CASSLRLAGGITDTQYF. CDR3 bases: TGTGCCAGCAGCCTGAGACTAGCGGGAGGGATAACAGATACGCAGTATTTT.